The TCR beta chain described here comes from a study of control samples from healthy donors and cancer patients. Germline-derived CDR1 and CDR2 are LGHNA and YSLEER. V dropped 0 bases and J dropped 0 bases, with 13 bases sitting between them. This CDR3 contains 17 residues. Profiled with immunoSEQ multiplex PCR; TCRdb holds only in-frame clones, not every one. The sample records 150,000 to 200,000 clones, around 90% being singletons. The source material was blood. The rearrangement links TRBV4-3 to TRBJ2-3; unclear D gene. This sequence originates from a man aged 25-45 years in good health. The CDR3 spells CASSQDSGLTSTDTQYF. Written as DNA, the CDR3 is TGCGCCAGCAGCCAAGACTCGGGCTTGACTAGCACAGATACGCAGTATTTT.